A single sample gave rise to the 25 T cell receptor beta chains below, sequenced in a study of blood T cell repertoires in COVID-19 (dated by TCRdb to 2018 to 2021). Libraries came from the immunoSEQ multiplex PCR assay. The table was pulled from immuneACCESS by TCRdb, which kept in-frame rearrangements only. Such tables lose some clones; where checked, under half of the loss comes from unresolved V genes, and the rest has no known cause. Present in this sample are roughly 430,000 clones, roughly 88% of which were seen just once. 1.4% to 1.5% of the sample is taken by the ten largest. Material for sequencing was PBMCs or T cells enriched from blood (not recorded which). The receptors derive from a woman aged 18-30 years who had been exposed to COVID-19.

The sample holds one count of this clone. V is TRBV5-4 and J is TRBJ1-1; 9 bases line up with TRBD1. The trim removed 2 bases at V and 3 bases at J, leaving 14 bases unmatched. The germline gives CDR1 SGHNT, CDR2 YYREEE (reference sequence). This CDR3 has 18 amino acids. CDR3: CASSFGTGIVNWDTEAFF. The CDR3 bases are TGTGCCAGCAGCTTCGGGACAGGGATAGTGAATTGGGACACTGAAGCTTTCTTT.

V usage is TRBV7-3 and J usage is TRBJ1-1; D is perhaps TRBD1 (5 bases). The CDR3 spans 15 residues. Germline-derived CDR1 and CDR2 are SGHTA and FQGTGA. With 0 bases removed from V and 1 base from J, the gap between germline ends came to 9 bases. The DNA of the CDR3 is TGTGCCAGCAGCTTAACCCAGGGAACGAACACTGAAGCTTTCTTT. This encodes CASSLTQGTNTEAFF.

This rearrangement joins TRBV25-1 to TRBJ2-7; D possibly corresponds to TRBD2 (5 bases). Trimming stripped 1 base from V and 3 bases from J, with 10 bases between. Germline CDR1 MGHDK, CDR2 SYGVNS. There are 14 residues in the CDR3. CDR3 sequence: CASSESSGGYEQYF. CDR3 sequence (DNA): TGTGCCAGCAGTGAATCTTCAGGAGGCTACGAGCAGTACTTC.

V gene TRBV5-1 combines with J gene TRBJ2-3; D is perhaps TRBD1 (5 bases). V was shortened by 3 bases and J by 5 bases, with 7 bases between the two germline ends. Germline V gene data show CDR1 as SGHRS and CDR2 as YFSETQ. The CDR3 has 12 residues. CDR3 coding DNA: TGCGCCAGCAGCTCCCAGGGAGATACGCAGTATTTT. Translation gives CASSSQGDTQYF.

The chain joins TRBV24-1 to TRBJ1-1; D remains ambiguous. The CDR3 spans 15 residues. Germline V gene lookup returns CDR1 KGHDR and CDR2 SFDVKD. With 0 bases removed from V and 1 base from J, the gap between germline ends came to 8 bases. The CDR3: CATSDLGLPNTEAFF. CDR3 bases: TGTGCCACCAGTGATTTGGGGCTCCCGAACACTGAAGCTTTCTTT.

This rearrangement joins TRBV7-2 to TRBJ1-1; perhaps TRBD1 as D (6 bases). Trimming removed 8 bases at V and 4 bases at J, with 20 bases between. Germline-derived CDR1 and CDR2 are SGHTA and FQGNSA. CDR3 length: 15 amino acids. The CDR3 DNA follows: TGTGCCAGCGGCCCGGGGGGCGCGGGTGGCACTGAAGCTTTCTTT. As protein: CASGPGGAGGTEAFF.

This clone was detected only once. The chain joins TRBV9 to TRBJ1-1; TRBD1 matches at 7 bases. Germline trimming cut 3 bases from V and 7 bases from J; bases unmatched to any gene: 15. Germline lookup yields CDR1 SGDLS and CDR2 YYNGEE. The CDR3 is 16 amino acids. The CDR3 nucleotides are TGTGCCAGCAGCGCCGATGAAGGAGGGGGCCCCGATGAAGCTTTCTTT. Protein sequence: CASSADEGGGPDEAFF.

J is TRBJ1-3 and V is TRBV5-1; tentative D call: TRBD1 (5 bases). Germline V CDR1 and CDR2: SGHRS, YFSETQ. Between the trimmed V and J ends, which lost 2 bases and 0 bases, there was a span of 12 bases. The CDR3 loop spans 16 amino acids. The CDR3 reads CASSLTTGASGNTIYF. The CDR3 nucleotides are TGCGCCAGCAGCTTAACCACAGGTGCCTCTGGAAACACCATATATTTT.

The chain is built from TRBV4-1 and TRBJ2-7, with TRBD1 identical over 9 bases. V trimming: 1 base; J trimming: 6 bases; junction bases outside the gene matches: 7. The CDR3 covers 15 residues. Germline V gene data show CDR1 as MGHRA and CDR2 as YSYEKL. The CDR3 DNA reads TGCGCCAGCAGCCAAGGTTTCGGGACAGGGCGCGAGCAGTACTTC. Its protein is CASSQGFGTGREQYF.

V is TRBV7-2 and J is TRBJ1-5; 9 nucleotides agree with TRBD1. The ends lost 4 bases at V and 0 bases at J; junction bases unmatched: 4. In germline, CDR1 is SGHTA, CDR2 FQGNSA. This CDR3 has 16 amino acids. CDR3 DNA sequence: TGTGCCAGCAGCTCCACAGGGGGCGTTAGCAATCAGCCCCAGCATTTT. Encoded protein: CASSSTGGVSNQPQHF.

Turning to this clone: This may arise from a read error, as a much more abundant clone is one base away. The chain has TRBV28 and TRBJ2-2; D uncertain. V lost 5 bases and J lost 4, with 2 bases in between. The germline CDR1 and CDR2 sequences are MDHEN and SYDVKM. The CDR3 is 11 amino acids. CDR3 protein: CASSLTGELFF. Here the CDR3 DNA reads TGTGCCAGCAGTCTCACCGGGGAGCTGTTTTTT.

The genes are TRBV20-1 and TRBJ2-3; maybe TRBD1 (5 bases). Trimming shortened V by 4 bases and J by 6 bases, and 8 bases separated the two germline ends. Germline assignment: CDR1 DFQATT and CDR2 SNEGSKA (reference sequence). The CDR3 is made up of 11 amino acids. CDR3 in DNA: TGCAGTGCTAAAAAGGGGGATACGCAGTATTTT. It codes for CSAKKGDTQYF.

V usage is TRBV27 and J usage is TRBJ2-7, with TRBD2 identical over 8 bases. This CDR3 contains 15 residues. J gave up 6 bases and V 3 bases, and 10 bases lay outside the gene matches. The V gene's germline CDR1 is MNHEY and CDR2 SMNVEV (reference sequence). The CDR3 is CASSLAGTSRFEQYF. For the CDR3, the DNA is TGTGCCAGCAGTTTGGCCGGGACTAGTCGCTTCGAGCAGTACTTC.

The rearrangement joins TRBV3-1 (or the pseudogene TRBV3-2) to TRBJ1-4, with D maybe TRBD1 (6 bases). This CDR3 has 12 residues. V gave up 3 bases and J gave up 8 bases, with 7 bases separating them. Germline-derived CDR1 and CDR2 are LGHDT and YNNKEL (reference sequence). CDR3 residues: CASSHGGEKLFF. CDR3 in DNA: TGTGCCAGCAGCCATGGGGGCGAAAAACTGTTTTTT.

The chain recombines TRBV4-2 with TRBJ1-4; the match to TRBD1 covers 7 bases. The germline V gene has CDR1 LGHNA and CDR2 YNFKEQ. This CDR3 has 18 amino acids. The junction had 7 bases not matched to a gene; V was cut back by 0 bases and J by 0 bases. The CDR3 nucleotides read TGTGCCAGCAGCCAAGAGCCCGGGACAGCCGCAACTAATGAAAAACTGTTTTTT. This sequence encodes CASSQEPGTAATNEKLFF.

The chain joins TRBV4-1 to TRBJ2-3, with D possibly being TRBD2 (5 bases). The CDR3 is 18 amino acids. Germline loops: CDR1 MGHRA, CDR2 YSYEKL. The germline V and J ends were trimmed by 1 base and 4 bases, with 21 bases remaining between them. The CDR3 nucleotides are TGCGCCAGCAGCCAAGGGACCCTAGGGAGCATTGGGCCAGATACGCAGTATTTT. As protein: CASSQGTLGSIGPDTQYF.

This chain links TRBV6-1 with TRBJ1-2; D possibly corresponds to TRBD1 (5 bases). Germline V gives CDR1 MNHNS, CDR2 SASEGT. This CDR3 spans 14 amino acids. Trimming shortened V by 2 bases and J by 8 bases, and 15 bases separated the two germline ends. The CDR3 DNA reads as TGTGCCAGCAGTGAAACGGGGGGAGGAATCGGCTACACCTTC. Its protein is CASSETGGGIGYTF.

V gene TRBV18 combines with J gene TRBJ1-1; 7 positions match TRBD1. This CDR3 contains 13 residues. Per germline, CDR1 KGHSH and CDR2 LQKENI. With 4 bases clipped from V and 1 base from J, the junction kept 0 bases outside the gene matches. CDR3 sequence: CASSRDRNTEAFF. The CDR3 DNA reads TGTGCCAGCTCACGGGACAGGAACACTGAAGCTTTCTTT.

This clone was observed a handful of times. The chain recombines TRBV14 with TRBJ2-1; 7 bases map to TRBD2. CDR1 is SGHDN, CDR2 FVKESK, per germline. J gave up 2 bases and V 3 bases, and 10 bases lay outside the gene matches. There are 17 residues in the CDR3. CDR3 amino acids: CASSHWEGPLAYNEQFF. The CDR3 DNA follows: TGTGCCAGCAGCCATTGGGAGGGTCCCTTGGCCTACAATGAGCAGTTCTTC.

The J gene is TRBJ2-7, the V gene TRBV5-1; TRBD2 matches 8 bases. Per germline, CDR1 SGHRS and CDR2 YFSETQ. The CDR3 has 16 amino acids. The V gene end was trimmed by 3 bases and the J gene end by 4 bases; junction bases not matched to a gene: 12. CDR3 nucleotides: TGCGCCAGCAGCTCCCCAGCCGGGGGGGCGCGTTACGAGCAGTACTTC. Protein: CASSSPAGGARYEQYF.

The rearrangement joins TRBV7-8 to TRBJ1-1; D gene unclear. Germline V gene lookup returns CDR1 SGHVS and CDR2 FQNEAQ. The CDR3 has 15 residues. Trimming took off 0 bases at V and 0 bases at J, with 8 bases between the two ends. CDR3 DNA sequence: TGTGCCAGCAGCTTAGCGGGCAGCTTGAACACTGAAGCTTTCTTT. Its translation is CASSLAGSLNTEAFF.

The rearrangement uses TRBV28 and TRBJ2-2, with a possible D match to TRBD2 (5 bases). CDR3 length: 14 amino acids. In germline, CDR1 is MDHEN, CDR2 SYDVKM. V shed 6 bases and J shed 0 bases, with 8 bases lying between them. Here the CDR3 reads CASRRASNTGELFF. CDR3 coding DNA: TGTGCCAGCAGGAGGGCCTCGAACACCGGGGAGCTGTTTTTT.

At least ten counts were recorded for this clone. This chain links TRBV28 with TRBJ1-2; a weak D match, TRBD1 (6 bases). Trimming left V 4 bases short and J 5 bases short, with 11 bases between. CDR1 MDHEN and CDR2 SYDVKM come from the germline V gene. The CDR3 contains 13 residues. CDR3 loop: CASSSGTLYGYTF. The CDR3, as DNA: TGTGCCAGCAGTTCCGGGACACTGTATGGCTACACCTTC.

The chain employs TRBV5-6 and TRBJ2-7, with 7 nucleotides matching TRBD1. Germline CDR1 and CDR2: SGHDT and YYEEEE. The CDR3 is 14 residues long. V lost 2 bases and J lost 4; bases outside the gene matches: 6. The CDR3 nucleotides read TGTGCCAGCAGCTTAGGGGGCTTTGGGTACGAGCAGTACTTC. This translates into CASSLGGFGYEQYF.

A note on this clone: Other DNA sequences in this sample translate to the same CDR3. The chain joins TRBV28 to TRBJ2-1; 8 bases align to TRBD2. Germline V gene lookup returns CDR1 MDHEN and CDR2 SYDVKM. The CDR3 contains 14 residues. V gave up 3 bases and J gave up 6 bases; unmatched junction bases: 4. CDR3 amino acids: CASSLGTSPNEQFF. The CDR3 bases are TGTGCCAGCAGTTTGGGGACTAGTCCCAATGAGCAGTTCTTC.